This TCR beta chain derives from a study of response to subunit inactivated influenza vaccine. Regarding the study as a whole: Authors suggested each seasonal flu vaccination may recruit only limited numbers of new T cells.

This CDR3 is 12 amino acids long. Germline loops: CDR1 ENHRY, CDR2 SYGVKD. With 6 bases removed from V and 4 bases from J, the gap between germline ends came to 8 bases. In its sample, this clonotype was seen many times. Its matching antigen is unknown. TCRdb recomputed calls from the RT-PCR reads with MiXCR, one row per CDR3 protein. Here the sample spans about 480,000 distinct CDR3 sequences, 13% being singletons. This receptor was obtained from a man aged 50-60 years who received an inactivated influenza vaccine. The rearrangement uses TRBV10-3 and TRBJ2-3; D is possibly TRBD1 (5 bases). The sample in question was PBMCs from blood, obtained roughly 6 weeks after vaccination. The CDR3 spells CAIRSGSDTQYF. The CDR3 nucleotides are TGTGCCATCAGATCAGGGTCAGATACGCAGTATTTT.